This record covers a single TCR beta chain. TCRdb keeps only in-frame clones here, not all; method: immunoSEQ multiplex PCR. The sample consists of tens of thousands of clones, approximately 91% of them appearing once. The data were obtained in a study of T cell changes during pregnancy in multiple sclerosis. The CDR3 sequence is 15 residues long. The ends lost 5 bases at V and 3 bases at J; junction bases unmatched: 7. Per the germline V gene, CDR1 is KGHSH and CDR2 is LQKENI. Specimen: CD4+ T cells from peripheral blood mononuclear cells, collected after pregnancy. The chain joins TRBV18 to TRBJ1-1, with TRBD1 matching over 9 bases. This sequence originates from a female donor in good health, enrolled as a control in a pregnancy study. The CDR3 sequence: CASSVDRGRYTEAFF. As DNA, the CDR3 is TGTGCCAGCTCAGTGGACAGGGGAAGGTACACTGAAGCTTTCTTT.